A single sample is the source of the 7 T cell receptor beta chains below, sequenced in a study of blood T cell repertoires in COVID-19. The protocol was immunoSEQ multiplex PCR, while the TCRdb copy is restricted to in-frame clones and leaves out a portion. This repertoire shows under 250,000 clones, roughly 85% found once; its top ten account for about 5.1%. The specimen sequenced was peripheral blood. The origin of the receptors is a man aged 45-65 years with COVID-19, enrolled during active disease.

The V gene is TRBV19, the J gene TRBJ1-5, with D possibly matching TRBD1 (6 bases). Germline V CDR1 and CDR2: LNHDA, SQIVND (reference sequence). CDR3 length equals 16 residues. Trimming took 5 bases from V and 4 from J, leaving 18 bases between them. CDR3 loop: CASSLPPDRFNQPQHF. The CDR3 DNA reads as TGTGCCAGTAGTCTCCCCCCAGACAGGTTTAATCAGCCCCAGCATTTT.

The chain uses TRBV7-6 and TRBJ2-2; 9 positions match TRBD1. This CDR3 region has 15 residues. The trim removed 5 bases at V and 7 bases at J, leaving 8 bases unmatched. Germline CDR1 SGHVS, CDR2 FNYEAQ. In DNA form, the CDR3 reads TGTGCCAGCAGCCCCGACAGGGGGGGAGGCGGGGAGCTGTTTTTT. Translating it yields CASSPDRGGGGELFF.

This chain's CDR3 is CASSLVPSSYEQYF. The CDR3 DNA reads TGTGCCAGCAGCTTAGTCCCTAGCTCCTACGAGCAGTACTTC. The chain joins TRBV11-2 to TRBJ2-7; the D is unclear. The CDR3 spans 14 residues. V dropped 1 base and J dropped 0 bases, with 7 bases sitting between them. CDR1 and CDR2 from the germline V gene are SGHAT and FQNNGV.

This clone was picked up one time. The chain carries TRBV5-1 and TRBJ2-5; tentative D call: TRBD1 (6 bases). V was clipped by 4 bases and J by 1 base, with 11 bases between them. Germline V gene lookup returns CDR1 SGHRS and CDR2 YFSETQ. This CDR3 contains 14 residues. The CDR3 nucleotides read TGCGCCAGCAGCCCCGGGACAACCCAAGAGACCCAGTACTTC. Translation gives CASSPGTTQETQYF.

The CDR3 sequence: CAISEWGQGQPQHF. The CDR3 DNA reads as TGTGCCATCAGTGAGTGGGGGCAGGGTCAGCCCCAGCATTTT. The chain combines TRBV10-3 with TRBJ1-5, with a weak D call TRBD1 (6 bases). Germline CDR1 reads ENHRY; CDR2 reads SYGVKD. Deletions cut 1 base from V and 6 bases from J, with 10 bases between. The CDR3 consists of 14 residues.

This chain links TRBV27 with TRBJ1-1, with 8 nucleotides matching TRBD1. CDR3 length equals 12 residues. Per germline, CDR1 MNHEY and CDR2 SMNVEV (reference sequence). With 8 bases clipped from V and 1 base from J, the junction kept 0 bases outside the gene matches. CDR3 loop: CASQGANTEAFF. The CDR3 DNA is TGTGCCAGCCAGGGGGCGAACACTGAAGCTTTCTTT.

This sequence joins TRBV7-9 and TRBJ1-2; 10 positions agree with TRBD1. The V and J ends lost 5 bases and 7 bases, in that order; junction bases with no gene match: 7. The germline V gene encodes CDR1 SEHNR and CDR2 FQNEAQ (reference sequence). The CDR3 is 14 residues long. The CDR3 reads CASSLGTGDGGYTF. The CDR3 nucleotides are TGTGCCAGCAGCCTCGGGACAGGGGATGGTGGCTACACCTTC.